What follows are 25 T cell receptor beta chains derived from one specimen sequenced in a study of T cells after yellow fever vaccination. TCRdb processed the 5' RACE reads anew with MiXCR; each CDR3 protein has one entry. The sample includes some 110,000 distinct CDR3 sequences, 7.2% of them seen just once. The sequencing here drew on CD4+ T cells sorted from PBMCs, taken around 45 days after the first yellow fever vaccination. The source is a man aged 18 to 30 who received the YFV17D yellow fever vaccine.

This clonotype appeared a few times. This rearrangement joins TRBV4-1 to TRBJ2-2; 8 bases line up with TRBD1. This CDR3 is built from 16 residues. V lost 1 base to trimming and J lost 3 bases; unmatched junction nucleotides: 4. The germline CDR1 and CDR2 sequences are MGHRA and YSYEKL. Here the CDR3 DNA reads TGCGCCAGCAGCCAAGGACAGGGGAGTTACACCGGGGAGCTGTTTTTT. Its protein product is CASSQGQGSYTGELFF.

This clonotype has more than one count but fewer than ten. This chain uses TRBV6-1 with TRBJ2-3, with 9 bases aligning to TRBD2. In germline, CDR1 is MNHNS, CDR2 SASEGT. CDR3 size: 16 residues. J lost 1 base, V lost 4 bases, and 6 bases had no gene match. CDR3 region: CASSVVQRGGTDTQYF. The CDR3 DNA reads TGTGCCAGCAGTGTGGTTCAGCGGGGGGGCACAGATACGCAGTATTTT.

This clonotype was recorded many times. This rearrangement joins TRBV10-3 to TRBJ2-2; D might be TRBD1 (5 bases). This CDR3 has 12 amino acids. V was trimmed by 10 bases and J by 3 bases, leaving 9 bases between them. CDR1 ENHRY and CDR2 SYGVKD come from the germline V gene. CDR3 region: CATRQYTGELFF. The CDR3 DNA reads as TGTGCCACCCGACAGTACACCGGGGAGCTGTTTTTT.

This clonotype was seen repeatedly, ten times or more. The V and J genes are TRBV5-1 and TRBJ1-2, with TRBD1 identical over 11 bases. Trimming cost V 5 bases and J 4 bases; bases outside gene matches: 4. Looked up from germline, CDR1 is SGHRS and CDR2 is YFSETQ. The CDR3 spans 14 residues. This CDR3 reads CASRIGTGGYGYTF. In DNA, the CDR3 is TGCGCCAGCAGAATTGGGACAGGGGGCTATGGCTACACCTTC.

The table lists this clonotype with many counts. V is TRBV20-1 and J is TRBJ1-5; possible D gene TRBD1, 5 bases. The germline V and J ends were trimmed by 7 bases and 5 bases, with 9 bases remaining between them. This CDR3 is built from 11 residues. CDR1 and CDR2 (germline): DFQATT, SNEGSKA (reference sequence). The CDR3 spells CSVAGYQPQHF. The DNA for the CDR3 is TGCAGTGTGGCAGGGTATCAGCCCCAGCATTTT.

Ten or more counts support this clonotype. This sequence joins TRBV7-2 and TRBJ2-7; tentatively, D is TRBD2 (6 bases). Trimming cost V 2 bases and J 6 bases, with 14 bases left between them. Germline V CDR1 and CDR2: SGHTA, FQGNSA. CDR3 length: 14 amino acids. In DNA, the CDR3 is TGTGCCAGCAGCTTAAGGTGGCAGGGAGGCGAGCAGTACTTC. Protein product: CASSLRWQGGEQYF. The full variable domain, in which reference TRBV7-2 and TRBJ2-7 provide the parts outside the CDR3, is GAGVSQSPSNKVTEKGKDVELRCDPISGHTALYWYRQSLGQGLEFLIYFQGNSAPDKSGLPSDRFSAERTGGSVSTLTIQRTQQEDSAVYLCASSLRWQGGEQYFGPGTRLTVT.

This clonotype has ten or more counts. The chain couples TRBV3-1 to TRBJ2-3, with 8 positions matching TRBD2. The CDR3 length is 13 residues. With V trimmed by 6 bases and J by 6 bases, 5 bases remained unmatched. Germline V gene data show CDR1 as LGHDT and CDR2 as YNNKEL (reference sequence). CDR3 amino acids: CASSGAGVDTQYF. For the CDR3, the DNA is TGTGCCAGCAGTGGAGCGGGGGTCGATACGCAGTATTTT.

The J gene is TRBJ2-7, the V gene TRBV7-2, with a possible D match to TRBD1 (5 bases). Deletions cut 2 bases from V and 2 bases from J, with 10 bases between. The CDR3 has 14 amino acids. The germline gives CDR1 SGHTA, CDR2 FQGNSA. The CDR3 loop reads CASSLMQGPYEQYF. The CDR3 region has the DNA TGTGCCAGCAGCTTAATGCAGGGCCCCTACGAGCAGTACTTC.

This clonotype was observed a few times. The genes are TRBV29-1 and TRBJ2-1; D uncertain. There are 11 residues in the CDR3. Germline V gene sequence: CDR1 SQVTM, CDR2 ANQGSEA. With 7 bases removed from V and 4 bases from J, the gap between germline ends came to 8 bases. This CDR3 is CSAEGYNEQFF. CDR3 nucleotide sequence: TGCAGCGCCGAAGGTTACAATGAGCAGTTCTTC.

There are many counts of this clonotype. The V call is TRBV5-1, the J call TRBJ2-5, with D perhaps being TRBD1 or TRBD2 (7 bases each). The CDR3 has 14 amino acids. Germline V CDR1 and CDR2: SGHRS, YFSETQ. Trimming took off 3 bases at V and 2 bases at J, with 11 bases between the two ends. CDR3 in amino acids: CASSSGGQQETQYF. For the CDR3, the DNA is TGCGCCAGCAGCTCGGGGGGACAGCAAGAGACCCAGTACTTC.

This clonotype was observed at least ten times. This sequence joins TRBV12-3 or TRBV12-4 and TRBJ2-3; 7 nucleotides line up with TRBD1. With 4 bases clipped from V and 4 bases from J, the junction kept 11 bases outside the gene matches. CDR3 length: 16 amino acids. CDR3 in amino acids: CASSYQTGHSADTQYF. The CDR3 DNA is TGTGCCAGCAGTTACCAGACAGGGCATTCGGCAGATACGCAGTATTTT.

Ten or more counts support this clonotype. This sequence joins TRBV18 and TRBJ2-1; 11 positions match TRBD2. CDR1 and CDR2 (germline): KGHSH, LQKENI. V trimming: 0 bases; J trimming: 9 bases; junction bases outside the gene matches: 7. This CDR3 has 16 residues. CDR3 DNA: TGTGCCAGCTCACCACCGGCGACTAGCGGGGTCGGTGAGCAGTTCTTC. This codes for CASSPPATSGVGEQFF. Complete variable domain (other parts from reference TRBV18 and TRBJ2-1): NAGVMQNPRHLVRRRGQEARLRCSPMKGHSHVYWYRQLPEEGLKFMVYLQKENIIDESGMPKERFSAEFPKEGPSILRIQQVVRGDSAAYFCASSPPATSGVGEQFFGPGTRLTVL.

This clonotype was picked up many times. The chain couples TRBV4-3 to TRBJ2-4; 9 bases line up with TRBD2. CDR3 length: 18 amino acids. Losses at the gene ends were 3 bases for V and 5 bases for J; bases not matched to a gene: 14. Germline CDR1 is LGHNA and CDR2 is YSLEER. The CDR3 reads CASSQEPRAGGRENIQYF. The CDR3 DNA reads as TGCGCCAGCAGCCAGGAACCTCGTGCGGGGGGGCGGGAAAACATTCAGTACTTC.

This clonotype came up many times. This chain connects TRBV4-3 to TRBJ2-5; D is undetermined. Germline V lookup: CDR1 LGHNA, CDR2 YSLEER. The CDR3 consists of 15 residues. V lost 1 base and J 0 bases, leaving 9 bases between the germline ends. As DNA, the CDR3 is TGCGCCAGCAGCCAAGGTTTGGGGTACCAAGAGACCCAGTACTTC. This translates into CASSQGLGYQETQYF.

This clonotype was detected many times. The CDR3 loop is CASSQLGGQGDEQFF. In DNA, the CDR3 is TGTGCCAGCAGCCAGTTAGGGGGGCAGGGCGATGAGCAGTTCTTC. V gene TRBV3-1 combines with J gene TRBJ2-1; perhaps D is TRBD1 or TRBD2 (6 bases each). Trimming removed 3 bases at V and 8 bases at J, with 17 bases between. Germline-derived CDR1 and CDR2 are LGHDT and YNNKEL (reference sequence). This CDR3 is built from 15 residues.

This clonotype was counted at least ten times. The chain is built from TRBV7-2 and TRBJ2-7; 11 nucleotides agree with TRBD1. Trimming at V came to 8 bases and at J to 3 bases, leaving 6 bases not matched to a gene. The CDR3 contains 14 residues. Germline CDR1 reads SGHTA; CDR2 reads FQGNSA. The CDR3 coding sequence is TGTGCCAGCGCGGTGGGGACAGGGGGCTACGAGCAGTACTTC. Its translation: CASAVGTGGYEQYF. Full variable domain (rest looked up from reference TRBV7-2 and TRBJ2-7): GAGVSQSPSNKVTEKGKDVELRCDPISGHTALYWYRQSLGQGLEFLIYFQGNSAPDKSGLPSDRFSAERTGGSVSTLTIQRTQQEDSAVYLCASAVGTGGYEQYFGPGTRLTVT.

The J gene is TRBJ1-3, the V gene TRBV7-9, with a tentative D call TRBD1 (6 bases). This CDR3 region has 14 residues. V gave up 5 bases and J gave up 0 bases, with 8 bases separating them. The germline V gene encodes CDR1 SEHNR and CDR2 FQNEAQ (reference sequence). The CDR3 region has the DNA TGTGCCAGCAGCCCGGGACACTCTGGAAACACCATATATTTT. It translates to CASSPGHSGNTIYF.

Ten or more counts support this clonotype. The chain recombines TRBV18 with TRBJ2-7; tentative D call: TRBD2 (5 bases). CDR1 and CDR2 (germline): KGHSH, LQKENI. There are 14 residues in the CDR3. Trimming took 3 bases from V and 6 from J, leaving 15 bases between them. The CDR3 loop reads CASSPGGMVREQYF. The CDR3 DNA follows: TGTGCCAGCTCACCCGGAGGAATGGTTCGCGAGCAGTACTTC.

The rearrangement links TRBV7-2 to TRBJ1-3; D may be TRBD1 (6 bases). V gave up 5 bases and J gave up 0 bases, with 17 bases separating them. The germline CDR1 and CDR2 sequences are SGHTA and FQGNSA. This CDR3 spans 17 amino acids. The CDR3 coding sequence is TGTGCCAGCAGCCACCCCTGGGCAGGGGACTCTGGAAACACCATATATTTT. Amino acid sequence: CASSHPWAGDSGNTIYF.

At least ten counts were recorded for this clonotype. The V gene is TRBV5-1, the J gene TRBJ1-1, with 8 nucleotides matching TRBD1. CDR1 and CDR2 (germline): SGHRS, YFSETQ. The ends lost 0 bases at V and 1 base at J; junction bases unmatched: 2. This CDR3 has 15 amino acids. CDR3 in amino acids: CASSLAQGANTEAFF. The CDR3 DNA is TGCGCCAGCAGCTTGGCCCAGGGGGCGAACACTGAAGCTTTCTTT.

The gene calls are TRBV5-1 and TRBJ2-3; D remains unclear. Germline V gene lookup returns CDR1 SGHRS and CDR2 YFSETQ. CDR3 length: 16 residues. Trimming stripped 1 base from V and 6 bases from J, with 18 bases between. In DNA, the CDR3 is TGCGCCAGCAGCTTGTTGATGCAGGCCCTAACGGATACGCAGTATTTT. Encoded protein: CASSLLMQALTDTQYF.

This clonotype was found many times. The chain uses TRBV4-1 and TRBJ1-1, with TRBD1 matching 11 bases. Germline V gene data show CDR1 as MGHRA and CDR2 as YSYEKL. With V trimmed by 1 base and J by 6 bases, 10 bases remained unmatched. There are 17 residues in the CDR3. The CDR3 is CASSQVLPGTGGPEAFF. In DNA, the CDR3 is TGCGCCAGCAGCCAAGTTTTGCCCGGGACAGGGGGACCTGAAGCTTTCTTT.

The sample holds many counts of this clonotype. The chain links TRBV7-9 to TRBJ1-6; D unclear. Trimming removed 3 bases at V and 8 bases at J, with 5 bases between. Germline loops: CDR1 SEHNR, CDR2 FQNEAQ (reference sequence). The CDR3 runs to 12 residues. CDR3 nucleotide sequence: TGTGCCAGCAGCTTCCTGGATTCACCCCTCCACTTT. This codes for CASSFLDSPLHF.

The J gene is TRBJ2-5, the V gene TRBV4-2, with 11 bases that match TRBD2. The ends lost 3 bases at V and 4 bases at J; junction bases unmatched: 7. The CDR3 covers 16 residues. CDR1 LGHNA and CDR2 YNFKEQ come from the germline V gene. The CDR3 spells CASSQAGTSGRETQYF. The CDR3 region has the DNA TGTGCCAGCAGCCAGGCCGGGACTAGCGGTCGAGAGACCCAGTACTTC.

This chain links TRBV6-2 or TRBV6-3 with TRBJ1-5; no firm D call. V shed 5 bases and J shed 1 base, with 12 bases lying between them. The CDR3 totals 15 residues. Germline CDR1 is MNHEY and CDR2 is SVGEGT. The CDR3 bases are TGTGCCAGCAGTCCTCGAGCGCGGAGCAATCAGCCCCAGCATTTT. Translated, it gives CASSPRARSNQPQHF.